This T cell receptor (beta chain) was found in a study of blood T cell repertoires in COVID-19. Study-level information: Sites in the United States, Italy and Spain provided acute and convalescent COVID-19 samples.

The CDR3 has 14 residues. Germline lookup yields CDR1 SGHRS and CDR2 YFSETQ. V lost 3 bases and J lost 8; bases outside the gene matches: 6. Authors' methods: The authors estimated nucleated cell counts from reference gene primer amplification. Measured with immunoSEQ multiplex PCR; TCRdb has only the in-frame clones, and not every one. That table furnishes V, J and clone size, whereas the DNA furnished D and trimming. The top ten hold 4% to 6% of the sample, which has 36,000 or so clones, less than 95% seen once. The sample taken for sequencing was peripheral blood. The chain uses TRBV5-1 and TRBJ1-4, with 8 bases lining up with TRBD1. The sequence was collected from a human donor in a cohort sampled during active COVID-19. The CDR3 sequence is CASSSGQGQEKLFF. The DNA for the CDR3 is TGCGCCAGCAGCTCAGGACAGGGCCAGGAAAAACTGTTTTTT.